This is a list of T cell receptor beta chains from one sample in a study of shared clonotypes between healthy human individuals. Libraries were prepared by immunoSEQ multiplex PCR; TCRdb keeps only in-frame clonotypes and omits some of them. Of about 1.4 million clones detected, roughly 96% appear once; the ten largest clones hold over 1%. The sequencing input was naive CD4+ T cells sorted from blood. Receptor source: a man younger than 45 in good health. Each CDR3 is given with its conserved first and last residue. A D gene is named only where the DNA matches it firmly. Clone size is given for some rows only: seen once, a few or many times, or a class if the clone is expanded.

clone_size	cdr3_length	v_call	d_call	j_call	cdr3_aa	cdr3_nt
once	15	TRBV9	.	TRBJ2-2	CASSVGAGNTGELFF	TGTGCCAGCAGCGTGGGGGCAGGGAACACCGGGGAGCTGTTTTTT
.	16	TRBV6-5	.	TRBJ1-5	CASSYSAGGRNQPQHF	TGTGCCAGCAGTTACTCGGCTGGGGGGCGCAATCAGCCCCAGCATTTT
.	14	TRBV9	.	TRBJ1-1	CASSEGGFRTEAFF	TGTGCCAGCAGCGAGGGAGGGTTTAGGACTGAAGCTTTCTTT
.	15	TRBV10-3	TRBD1	TRBJ2-5	CAISAGGRRQETQYF	TGTGCCATCAGTGCAGGGGGCAGGCGCCAAGAGACCCAGTACTTC
few	11	TRBV9	.	TRBJ2-3	CASSPQDTQYF	TGTGCCAGCAGCCCCCAGGATACGCAGTATTTT
.	16	TRBV5-1	TRBD1	TRBJ1-4	CASSLLRQGTNEKLFF	TGCGCCAGCAGCCTCCTAAGACAGGGAACTAATGAAAAACTGTTTTTT
.	15	TRBV28	.	TRBJ2-3	CASSATGSEADTQYF	TGTGCCAGCAGCGCTACAGGGAGTGAGGCAGATACGCAGTATTTT
few	13	TRBV2	.	TRBJ1-3	CASSTGPGNTIYF	TGTGCCAGCAGTACAGGGCCTGGAAACACCATATATTTT
.	12	TRBV30	TRBD1	TRBJ1-1	CAGNRGNTEAFF	TGTGCCGGAAACAGGGGGAACACTGAAGCTTTCTTT
.	16	TRBV9	TRBD2	TRBJ2-3	CASSAPGGGMADTQYF	TGTGCCAGCAGCGCGCCGGGAGGGGGAATGGCAGATACGCAGTATTTT
.	16	TRBV7-9	.	TRBJ1-4	CASSLALPRRGEKLFF	TGTGCCAGCAGCTTAGCTCTTCCCAGGCGGGGGGAAAAACTGTTTTTT
.	15	TRBV18	.	TRBJ1-4	CASSLTGRTNEKLFF	TGTGCCAGCTCCTTAACGGGGAGAACTAATGAAAAACTGTTTTTT
.	14	TRBV13	.	TRBJ1-4	CASSLAAGNEKLFF	TGTGCCAGCAGCTTAGCGGCAGGGAATGAAAAACTGTTTTTT